These 25 T cell receptor beta chains came from one sample sequenced in a study of immune evolution from preneoplasia to lung adenocarcinoma. Here immunoSEQ multiplex PCR was the method, and the copy in TCRdb shows in-frame clones only, minus some. Among thousands of clones, 77% were seen once, and the ten largest hold around 9%. The sequencing input was FFPE adjacent normal lung tissue. These receptors came from a person aged 55-85 years with lung adenocarcinoma.

This clone ranks as large. The V and J genes are TRBV20-1 and TRBJ2-7, with TRBD2 identical over 7 bases. After removal of 3 bases from V and 7 bases from J, the junction contained 3 bases not matched to a gene. Germline V gene lookup returns CDR1 DFQATT and CDR2 SNEGSKA (reference sequence). The CDR3 spans 11 residues. CDR3 region: CSASMGGEQYF. CDR3 bases: TGCAGTGCTAGTATGGGGGGGGAGCAGTACTTC.

V usage is TRBV19 and J usage is TRBJ2-1; a possible D gene is TRBD2 (6 bases). This CDR3 is 13 amino acids long. V was clipped by 4 bases and J by 3 bases, with 7 bases between them. The germline CDR1 and CDR2 sequences are LNHDA and SQIVND (reference sequence). Here the CDR3 DNA reads TGTGCCAGTAGTAGGGACTTCTACAATGAGCAGTTCTTC. Protein: CASSRDFYNEQFF.

This sequence joins TRBV5-1 and TRBJ1-5; D remains unclear. The germline gives CDR1 SGHRS, CDR2 YFSETQ. V was cut by 0 bases and J by 6 bases, with 7 bases left in between. The length of the CDR3 is 13 residues. The CDR3 DNA follows: TGCGCCAGCAGCTTGGAGGGTCTTCAGCCCCAGCATTTT. Protein sequence: CASSLEGLQPQHF.

The chain links TRBV12-5 to TRBJ2-7, with D maybe TRBD1 (6 bases). The germline V gene encodes CDR1 LGHNT and CDR2 FRNRAP. Trimming stripped 4 bases from V and 7 bases from J, with 11 bases between. The CDR3 runs to 12 residues. CDR3 residues: CASGYGTPEQYF. CDR3 nucleotide sequence: TGTGCTAGTGGTTACGGGACACCTGAGCAGTACTTC.

For the CDR3, the DNA is TGTGCCAGCAGAGAAGGGGGGACAGTAGGGGAAAAACTGTTTTTT. Translation gives CASREGGTVGEKLFF. This rearrangement joins TRBV28 to TRBJ1-4; 7 bases match TRBD1. Germline V CDR1 and CDR2: MDHEN, SYDVKM. The CDR3 sequence is 15 residues long. V gave up 6 bases and J gave up 8 bases; unmatched junction bases: 12.

The chain employs TRBV28 and TRBJ1-3, with D maybe TRBD1 (5 bases). The V and J ends lost 2 bases and 1 base respectively, with 9 bases between them. This CDR3 has 15 residues. CDR1 MDHEN and CDR2 SYDVKM come from the germline V gene. The CDR3 region is CASSLSGGSGNTIYF. DNA for the CDR3: TGTGCCAGCAGTTTAAGTGGGGGATCTGGAAACACCATATATTTT.

V is TRBV21-1 and J is TRBJ2-2; TRBD1, the D gene given by the table, was not confirmed from the DNA. TRBV21-1 is classified as a pseudogene. The CDR3 is 19 amino acids. This CDR3 is CASIQHGDRGPPNTGELFF. As DNA, the CDR3 is TGTGCCAGCATCCAACACGGGGACAGGGGACCACCGAACACCGGGGAGCTGTTTTTT.

This clone has a single count. V is TRBV11-2 and J is TRBJ2-3, with TRBD2 matching over 7 bases. This CDR3 is built from 15 residues. The germline V gene encodes CDR1 SGHAT and CDR2 FQNNGV. The V gene end was trimmed by 1 base and the J gene end by 4 bases; junction bases not matched to a gene: 5. The CDR3: CASSLAGGFSDTQYF. The CDR3 region has the DNA TGTGCCAGCAGCTTAGCCGGGGGGTTCTCAGATACGCAGTATTTT. Complete variable domain (other parts from reference TRBV11-2 and TRBJ2-3): EAGVAQSPRYKIIEKRQSVAFWCNPISGHATLYWYQQILGQGPKLLIQFQNNGVVDDSQLPKDRFSAERLKGVDSTLKIQPAKLEDSAVYLCASSLAGGFSDTQYFGPGTRLTVL.

The CDR3 DNA sequence: TGTGCCAGCAGCTTGGTAGCGGGGGGGCTAAGCTCCTACAATGAGCAGTTCTTC. Its protein product is CASSLVAGGLSSYNEQFF. The chain employs TRBV5-6 and TRBJ2-1; TRBD2 matches 11 bases. Germline trimming cut 0 bases from V and 0 bases from J; bases unmatched to any gene: 5. The CDR3 is 18 amino acids. In germline, CDR1 is SGHDT, CDR2 YYEEEE.

In its sample, this clone was seen a few times. In nucleotides, the CDR3 is TGCGCCAGCAGCTCTGAACCGGGACAGACAGCCGGGGAGCTGTTTTTT. Its translation: CASSSEPGQTAGELFF. The gene calls are TRBV5-1 and TRBJ2-2; 7 bases align to TRBD1. CDR1 and CDR2 from the germline V gene are SGHRS and YFSETQ. The junction had 11 bases not matched to a gene; V was cut back by 3 bases and J by 6 bases. This CDR3 region has 16 residues.

The rearrangement links TRBV2 to TRBJ2-1, with a tentative D call TRBD2 (6 bases). Between the trimmed V and J ends, which lost 3 bases and 15 bases, there was a span of 15 bases. The germline V gene encodes CDR1 SNHLY and CDR2 FYNNEI. The CDR3 consists of 12 residues. CDR3 DNA: TGTGCCAGCAGTGATGGCGGTGGAGGGAGGTTCTTC. Translating it yields CASSDGGGGRFF. Supplemented by reference TRBV2 and TRBJ2-1, the full variable domain reads EPEVTQTPSHQVTQMGQEVILRCVPISNHLYFYWYRQILGQKVEFLVSFYNNEISEKSEIFDDQFSVERPDGSNFTLKIRSTKLEDSAMYFCASSDGGGGRFFGPGTRLTVL.

The gene calls are TRBV5-1 and TRBJ2-1; TRBD2 aligns across 11 bases. After removal of 2 bases from V and 0 bases from J, the junction contained 16 bases not matched to a gene. The germline gives CDR1 SGHRS, CDR2 YFSETQ. The CDR3 consists of 21 residues. The CDR3 coding sequence is TGCGCCAGCAGCTTAAGAAATGAGGCTAGCGGGGGGTTGGGCTCCTACAATGAGCAGTTCTTC. Protein product: CASSLRNEASGGLGSYNEQFF.

The CDR3 here is CASSGLGRADTQYF. The CDR3 DNA is TGTGCCAGCAGTGGACTGGGGCGGGCAGATACGCAGTATTTT. This chain connects TRBV6-1 to TRBJ2-3; TRBD1 or TRBD2 may be the D gene (5 bases each). CDR1 is MNHNS and CDR2 is SASEGT in the germline V gene. V was clipped by 4 bases and J by 4 bases, with 12 bases between them. The CDR3 has 14 residues.

The gene calls are TRBV5-1 and TRBJ2-5; the D gene is possibly TRBD1 (5 bases). Germline V gene sequence: CDR1 SGHRS, CDR2 YFSETQ. CDR3 length: 13 amino acids. Trimming cost V 4 bases and J 5 bases, with 12 bases left between them. CDR3 residues: CASSLEGVETQYF. DNA of the CDR3: TGCGCCAGCAGCCTAGAAGGGGTGGAGACCCAGTACTTC. Looking up the rest from reference TRBV5-1 and TRBJ2-5 gives the full variable domain: KAGVTQTPRYLIKTRGQQVTLSCSPISGHRSVSWYQQTPGQGLQFLFEYFSETQRNKGNFPGRFSGRQFSNSRSEMNVSTLELGDSALYLCASSLEGVETQYFGPGTRLLVL.

Sample share makes this clone large. The chain links TRBV4-1 to TRBJ2-7; 8 bases align to TRBD1. The V segment lost 0 bases and the J segment 2 bases; nucleotides outside the gene matches: 6. Germline V gene data show CDR1 as MGHRA and CDR2 as YSYEKL. The CDR3 spans 16 residues. The CDR3 reads CASSQDERTGTYEQYF. CDR3 coding DNA: TGCGCCAGCAGCCAAGATGAGCGGACAGGGACCTACGAGCAGTACTTC.

The chain has TRBV6-5 and TRBJ1-6; tentatively, D is TRBD1 (6 bases). Trimming stripped 6 bases from V and 8 bases from J, with 17 bases between. The CDR3 is 15 amino acids. Germline V gene data show CDR1 as MNHEY and CDR2 as SVGAGI. The CDR3 DNA is TGTGCCAGCAGATCTTACGGTGAGGGGGATTCACCCCTCCACTTT. Protein sequence: CASRSYGEGDSPLHF.

In regard to this clone: This sample includes further DNA sequences coding for the same CDR3. The chain recombines TRBV7-8 with TRBJ2-7, with 7 nucleotides matching TRBD1. The CDR3 is 16 residues long. V lost 3 bases, J lost 2 bases, and 10 bases stayed unmatched. Germline assignment: CDR1 SGHVS and CDR2 FQNEAQ. The CDR3 region has the DNA TGTGCCAGCAGCTTGTCTGGGACAGTAGGGGCCTACGAGCAGTACTTC. Translating gives CASSLSGTVGAYEQYF.

This chain connects TRBV4-1 to TRBJ2-3, with 12 bases fitting TRBD1. J lost 4 bases, V lost 0 bases, and 8 bases had no gene match. The germline V gene encodes CDR1 MGHRA and CDR2 YSYEKL. This CDR3 comprises 18 residues. The chain's CDR3 is CASSQDYSGTGGPDTQYF. CDR3 nucleotide sequence: TGCGCCAGCAGCCAAGATTATAGCGGGACAGGGGGCCCAGATACGCAGTATTTT.

The chain carries TRBV18 and TRBJ2-5; the D is unclear. Germline V gene data show CDR1 as KGHSH and CDR2 as LQKENI. V was shortened by 2 bases and J by 2 bases, with 3 bases between the two germline ends. The CDR3 consists of 12 residues. The chain's CDR3 is CASSPEQETQYF. The DNA of the CDR3 is TGTGCCAGCTCACCAGAACAAGAGACCCAGTACTTC.

The V call is TRBV6-8, the J call TRBJ1-1; 9 bases are shared with TRBD1. This CDR3 is built from 16 residues. Germline assignment: CDR1 MNHGY and CDR2 SAAAGT. J gave up 1 base and V 1 base, and 4 bases lay outside the gene matches. CDR3 sequence reads: CASSYYGTGKNTEAFF. Here the CDR3 DNA reads TGTGCCAGCAGTTACTACGGGACAGGGAAGAACACTGAAGCTTTCTTT.

This clone was seen a few times. The chain couples TRBV25-1 to TRBJ1-5, with D perhaps matching TRBD1 (5 bases). The CDR3 consists of 16 residues. The ends were cut back, 2 bases at V and 0 bases at J, with 11 bases in the middle. The germline V gene encodes CDR1 MGHDK and CDR2 SYGVNS. The CDR3 DNA follows: TGTGCCAGCAGTGAAGAGACAGAAATTAGCAATCAGCCCCAGCATTTT. Translation: CASSEETEISNQPQHF.

The rearrangement links TRBV7-9 to TRBJ1-5; D perhaps matches TRBD1 (6 bases). V was cut by 3 bases and J by 5 bases, with 14 bases left in between. Germline loops: CDR1 SEHNR, CDR2 FQNEAQ (reference sequence). This CDR3 spans 15 amino acids. The chain's CDR3 is CASSFGGHPDQPQHF. For the CDR3, the DNA is TGTGCCAGCAGCTTCGGGGGACACCCAGATCAGCCCCAGCATTTT.

The chain uses TRBV15 and TRBJ1-4, with unresolved D. The CDR3 totals 12 residues. CDR1 and CDR2 from the germline V gene are LNHNV and YYDKDF (reference sequence). Trimming left V 5 bases short and J 7 bases short, with 8 bases between. The DNA for the CDR3 is TGTGCCACCAGCGCCGCCGGTGAAAAACTGTTTTTT. As protein: CATSAAGEKLFF.

The chain uses TRBV5-8 and TRBJ1-2; D not certain. Germline V lookup: CDR1 SGHTS, CDR2 YDEGEE. The CDR3 contains 14 residues. V was trimmed by 4 bases and J by 4 bases, leaving 14 bases between them. CDR3: CASSQDEGPYGYTF. CDR3 in DNA: TGTGCCAGCAGCCAAGATGAGGGTCCCTATGGCTACACCTTC.

The V gene is TRBV7-2, the J gene TRBJ1-2; D remains unclear. Between the trimmed V and J ends, which lost 5 bases and 8 bases, there was a span of 9 bases. The CDR3 consists of 11 residues. Germline lookup yields CDR1 SGHTA and CDR2 FQGNSA. CDR3 nucleotide sequence: TGTGCCAGCAGCCCGGGCCCGGGCTACACCTTC. Residues: CASSPGPGYTF.